This TCR beta chain was documented in a study of molecular identifiers for immune sequencing clone quantification. This clonotype was counted between two and nine times. MiXCR, run by TCRdb on the PCR reads, gives a single entry per CDR3 protein. The sample contains under 800,000 distinct CDR3 sequences, 25% of which appear only once. CDR1 and CDR2 from the germline V gene are SGDLS and YYNGEE. The CDR3 is 19 amino acids. V lost 2 bases, J lost 8 bases, and 18 bases stayed unmatched. The TCR originated in a human donor in good health. Some libraries in this study had Jurkat cell RNA spiked in. The chain uses TRBV9 and TRBJ2-3, with TRBD2 identical over 12 bases. Sequencing was carried out using naive CD8+ T cells from blood, with Jurkat cell RNA spiked in. The sample's subset: FACS-sorted CD8+CD4-CCR7+CD45RA+ naive T cells. CDR3: CASSVLEGRLAGGPSTQYF. CDR3 coding DNA: TGTGCCAGCAGCGTTTTGGAGGGCCGGCTAGCGGGAGGGCCGAGTACGCAGTATTTT. The whole variable domain, filled in from reference TRBV9 and TRBJ2-3, reads DSGVTQTPKHLITATGQRVTLRCSPRSGDLSVYWYQQSLDQGLQFLIQYYNGEERAKGNILERFSAQQFPDLHSELNLSSLELGDSALYFCASSVLEGRLAGGPSTQYFGPGTRLTVL.